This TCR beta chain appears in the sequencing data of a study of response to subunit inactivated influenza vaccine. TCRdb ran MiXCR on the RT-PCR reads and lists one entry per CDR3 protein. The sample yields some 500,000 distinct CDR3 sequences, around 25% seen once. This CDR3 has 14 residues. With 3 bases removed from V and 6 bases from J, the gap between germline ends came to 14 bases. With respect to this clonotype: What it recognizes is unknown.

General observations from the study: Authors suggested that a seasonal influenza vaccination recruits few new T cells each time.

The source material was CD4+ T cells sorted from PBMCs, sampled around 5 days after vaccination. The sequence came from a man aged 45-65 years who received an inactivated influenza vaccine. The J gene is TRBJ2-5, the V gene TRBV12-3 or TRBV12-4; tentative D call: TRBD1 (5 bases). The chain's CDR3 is CASSLQGGLQTQYF. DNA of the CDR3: TGTGCCAGCAGTTTGCAGGGTGGCTTGCAGACCCAGTACTTC.